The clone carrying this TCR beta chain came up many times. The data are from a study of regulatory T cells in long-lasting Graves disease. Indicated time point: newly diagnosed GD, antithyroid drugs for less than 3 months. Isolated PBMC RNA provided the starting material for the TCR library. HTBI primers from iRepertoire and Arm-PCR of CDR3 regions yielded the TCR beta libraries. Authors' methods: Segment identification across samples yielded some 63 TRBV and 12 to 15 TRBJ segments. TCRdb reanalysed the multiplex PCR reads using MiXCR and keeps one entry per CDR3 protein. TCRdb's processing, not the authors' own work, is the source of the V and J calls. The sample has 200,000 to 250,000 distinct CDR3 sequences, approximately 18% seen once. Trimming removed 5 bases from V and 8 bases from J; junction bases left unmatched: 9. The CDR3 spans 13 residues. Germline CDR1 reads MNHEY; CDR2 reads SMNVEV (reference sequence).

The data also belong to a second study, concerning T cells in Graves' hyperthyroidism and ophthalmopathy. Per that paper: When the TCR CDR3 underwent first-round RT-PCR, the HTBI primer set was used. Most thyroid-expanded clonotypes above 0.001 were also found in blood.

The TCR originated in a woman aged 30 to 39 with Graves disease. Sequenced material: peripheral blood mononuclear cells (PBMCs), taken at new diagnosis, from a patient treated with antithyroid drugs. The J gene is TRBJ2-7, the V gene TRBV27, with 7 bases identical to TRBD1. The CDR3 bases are TGTGCCAGCAGTCCTCGACAGGGTAGACAGCAGTACTTC. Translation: CASSPRQGRQQYF.